Below, one T cell receptor beta chain is given with its context. Germline V gene data show CDR1 as MGHRA and CDR2 as YSYEKL. This CDR3 region has 14 residues. V was trimmed by 0 bases and J by 6 bases, leaving 10 bases between them. The record originates from a study of response to subunit inactivated influenza vaccine. TCRdb re-analysed the RT-PCR reads in MiXCR, keeping a single row per CDR3 protein. The sample shows 630,000 or so distinct CDR3 sequences, 15% to 19% of them seen only once. The J gene is TRBJ2-3, the V gene TRBV4-1, with a weak D call TRBD1 (5 bases). The TCR sequence derives from a man in his forties or fifties who received an inactivated influenza vaccine. Material: PBMCs from blood, obtained approximately 12 days after vaccination. The CDR3 DNA reads TGCGCCAGCAGCCAAGATACAGGCAGGGATACGCAGTATTTT. Translation: CASSQDTGRDTQYF.